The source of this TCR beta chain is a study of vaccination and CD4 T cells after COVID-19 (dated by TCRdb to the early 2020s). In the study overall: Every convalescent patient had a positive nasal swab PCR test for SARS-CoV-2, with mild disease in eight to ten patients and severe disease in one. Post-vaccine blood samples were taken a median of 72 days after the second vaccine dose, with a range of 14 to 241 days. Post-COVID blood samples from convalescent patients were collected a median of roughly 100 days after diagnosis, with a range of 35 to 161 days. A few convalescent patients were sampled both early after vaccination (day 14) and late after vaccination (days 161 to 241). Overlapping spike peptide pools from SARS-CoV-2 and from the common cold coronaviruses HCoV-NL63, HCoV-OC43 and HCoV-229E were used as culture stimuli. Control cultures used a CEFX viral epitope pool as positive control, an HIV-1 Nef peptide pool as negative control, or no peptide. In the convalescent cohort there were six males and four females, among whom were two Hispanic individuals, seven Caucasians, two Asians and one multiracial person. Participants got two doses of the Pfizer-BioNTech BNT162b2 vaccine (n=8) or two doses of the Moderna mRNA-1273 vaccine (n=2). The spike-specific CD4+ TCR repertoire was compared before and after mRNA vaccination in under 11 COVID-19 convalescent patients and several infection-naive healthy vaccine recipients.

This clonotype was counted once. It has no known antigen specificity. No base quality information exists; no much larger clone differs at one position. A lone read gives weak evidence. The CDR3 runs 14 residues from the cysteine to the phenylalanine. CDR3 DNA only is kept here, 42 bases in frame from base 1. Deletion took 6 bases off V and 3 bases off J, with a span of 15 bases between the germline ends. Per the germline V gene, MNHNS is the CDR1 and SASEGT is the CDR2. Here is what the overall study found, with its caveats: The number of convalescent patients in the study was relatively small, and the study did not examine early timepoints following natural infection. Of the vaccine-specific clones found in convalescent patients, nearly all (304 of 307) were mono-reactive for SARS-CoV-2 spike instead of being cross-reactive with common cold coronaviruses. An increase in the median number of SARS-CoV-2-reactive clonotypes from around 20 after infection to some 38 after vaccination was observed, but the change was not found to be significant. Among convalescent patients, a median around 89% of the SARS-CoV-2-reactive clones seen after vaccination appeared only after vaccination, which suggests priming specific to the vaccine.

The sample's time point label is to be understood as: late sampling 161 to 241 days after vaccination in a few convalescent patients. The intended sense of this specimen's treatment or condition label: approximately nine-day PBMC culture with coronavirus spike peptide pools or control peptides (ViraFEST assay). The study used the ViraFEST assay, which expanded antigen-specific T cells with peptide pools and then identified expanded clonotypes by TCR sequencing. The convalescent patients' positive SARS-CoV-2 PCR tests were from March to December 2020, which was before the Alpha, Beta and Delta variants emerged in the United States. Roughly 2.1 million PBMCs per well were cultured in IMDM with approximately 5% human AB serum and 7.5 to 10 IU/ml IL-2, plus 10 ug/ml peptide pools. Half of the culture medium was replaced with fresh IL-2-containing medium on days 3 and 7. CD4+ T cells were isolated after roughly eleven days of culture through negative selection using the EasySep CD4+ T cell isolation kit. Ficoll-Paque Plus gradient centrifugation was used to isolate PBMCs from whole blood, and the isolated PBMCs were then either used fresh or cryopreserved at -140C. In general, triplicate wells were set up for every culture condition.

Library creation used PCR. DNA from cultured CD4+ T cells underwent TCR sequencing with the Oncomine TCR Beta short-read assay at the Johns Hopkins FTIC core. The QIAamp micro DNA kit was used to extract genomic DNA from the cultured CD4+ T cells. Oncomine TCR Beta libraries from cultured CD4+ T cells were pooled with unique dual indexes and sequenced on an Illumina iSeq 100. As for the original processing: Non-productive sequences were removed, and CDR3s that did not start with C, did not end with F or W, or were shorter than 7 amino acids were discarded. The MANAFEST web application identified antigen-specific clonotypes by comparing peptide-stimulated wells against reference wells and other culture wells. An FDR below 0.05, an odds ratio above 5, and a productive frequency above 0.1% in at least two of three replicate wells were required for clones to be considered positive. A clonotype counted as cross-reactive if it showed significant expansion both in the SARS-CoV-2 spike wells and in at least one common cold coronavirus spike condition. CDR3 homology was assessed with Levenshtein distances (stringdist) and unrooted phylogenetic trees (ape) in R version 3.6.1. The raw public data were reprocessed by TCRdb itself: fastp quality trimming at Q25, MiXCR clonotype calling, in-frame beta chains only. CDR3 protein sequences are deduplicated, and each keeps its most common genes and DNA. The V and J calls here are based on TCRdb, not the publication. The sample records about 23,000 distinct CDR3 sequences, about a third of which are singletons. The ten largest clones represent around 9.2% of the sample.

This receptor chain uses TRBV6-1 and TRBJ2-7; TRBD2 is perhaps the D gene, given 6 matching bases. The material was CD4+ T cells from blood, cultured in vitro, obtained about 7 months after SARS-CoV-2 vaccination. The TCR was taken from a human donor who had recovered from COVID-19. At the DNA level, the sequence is TGTGCCAGCAGGTCCGGGGGTGTGAACTACGAGCAGTACTTC. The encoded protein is CASRSGGVNYEQYF.